This entry is about one T cell receptor (beta chain). It has no known antigen specificity. Base quality data are lacking; no much larger clone is found one base away. CDR1 and CDR2 are drawn from the germline V gene: SGHDN, FVKESK. The CDR3, from cysteine to phenylalanine, totals 14 residues. The retained sequence is limited to the CDR3, 42 bases, with the frame set at the first base. V was cut back by 5 bases and J by 0 bases, leaving a gap of 8 bases between them. The entry originates in a study of blood T cell repertoires in COVID-19 (dated by TCRdb to the early 2020s). About the investigation overall: Samples from collaborators originated in the United States, Italy and Spain and spanned both the acute and convalescent phases of COVID-19. The prospective study material was composed of cDNA or gDNA derived from T cells, B-cell-depleted T cells, or PBMCs. Deeply sampled blood TCRbeta repertoires from subjects exposed to, actively infected with, or recovered from COVID-19 were included in the dataset. The repertoires were made available in a free public database intended to serve as a resource for research on the immune response to SARS-CoV-2. The samples were drawn from the first 160 participants of the ongoing ImmuneRACE study and from under 1,500 subjects provided by 6 global collaborators. Sample metadata almost always included a de-identified subject ID, COVID-19 status, age in years and sex. Where available, HLA class I and class II types were taken from metadata supplied by the sample provider and were not determined by assay-based typing.

The collaborating institutions used their own protocols to collect whole blood in K2EDTA tubes. For TCRbeta analysis, collaborators shipped samples as frozen whole blood, isolated PBMCs, or DNA extracted from either of those sample types. Broad study findings and their caveats: The amount of clinical and demographic metadata varied by source and participant and was provided uncurated.

The immunoSEQ Assay, a bias-controlled multiplex PCR, was used to amplify TCRbeta CDR3 regions from genomic DNA. As for the original processing: The number of nucleated cells in each sample was estimated from the amplification of reference gene primers within the assay. To quantify the absolute abundance of each unique TCRbeta CDR3 rearrangement, sequence reads were collapsed and filtered. For each sample, productive Simpson clonality was calculated by taking the square root of Simpson's diversity index across productive rearrangements. What TCRdb holds here is the immuneACCESS table cut down to in-frame rearrangements. Part of the clones is not present; checked against another copy, under half of the missing clones reflect an unresolved V gene, and the others are unexplained. V and J calls and clone size are given by that table; D and trimming were obtained from the DNA. This sample gives 170,000 or so clones in total; 85% to 90% of them show up just once. Less than 3% of the sample is taken by the ten largest.

Material for sequencing was peripheral blood. The chain is made from TRBV14 and TRBJ1-3; the D segment cannot be called with confidence. The clonotype comes from a man in his forties or fifties with active or convalescent COVID-19. The base sequence is TGTGCCAGCAGCAACTCTAGCTCTGGAAACACCATATATTTT. Its protein is CASSNSSSGNTIYF. Beyond the CDR3, the reference TRBV14 and TRBJ1-3 genes provide the residues; the full variable domain reads: EAGVTQFPSHSVIEKGQTVTLRCDPISGHDNLYWYRRVMGKEIKFLLHFVKESKQDESGMPNNRFLAERTGGTYSTLKVQPAELEDSGVYFCASSNSSSGNTIYFGEGSWLTVV.